The source of this T cell receptor (beta chain) is a study of blood T cell repertoires in COVID-19. Study-level information: There were acute and convalescent COVID-19 samples, and they came from the United States, Italy and Spain. The analysed material was cDNA or gDNA that came from T cells, B-cell-depleted T cells, or PBMCs.

How the authors handled the data: Amplification from reference gene primers served as the basis for estimated nucleated cell counts. Only in-frame clones appear in the TCRdb table, and some are missing; sequencing was by immunoSEQ multiplex PCR. That table supplies the V and J calls and clone size; D and trimming were determined from the DNA. The sample gives approximately 210,000 clones, about 83% of which show up once; approximately 8.1% is in the top ten. This CDR3 region has 10 residues. Germline CDR1 DFQATT, CDR2 SNEGSKA (reference sequence). Trimming stripped 5 bases from V and 3 bases from J, with 2 bases between.

The sequenced sample was peripheral blood. This sequence originates from a woman in her forties or fifties with active or convalescent COVID-19. The V gene is TRBV20-1, the J gene TRBJ2-1; no firm D call. CDR3 sequence reads: CSAYYNEQFF. The CDR3 bases are TGCAGTGCTTACTACAATGAGCAGTTCTTC.